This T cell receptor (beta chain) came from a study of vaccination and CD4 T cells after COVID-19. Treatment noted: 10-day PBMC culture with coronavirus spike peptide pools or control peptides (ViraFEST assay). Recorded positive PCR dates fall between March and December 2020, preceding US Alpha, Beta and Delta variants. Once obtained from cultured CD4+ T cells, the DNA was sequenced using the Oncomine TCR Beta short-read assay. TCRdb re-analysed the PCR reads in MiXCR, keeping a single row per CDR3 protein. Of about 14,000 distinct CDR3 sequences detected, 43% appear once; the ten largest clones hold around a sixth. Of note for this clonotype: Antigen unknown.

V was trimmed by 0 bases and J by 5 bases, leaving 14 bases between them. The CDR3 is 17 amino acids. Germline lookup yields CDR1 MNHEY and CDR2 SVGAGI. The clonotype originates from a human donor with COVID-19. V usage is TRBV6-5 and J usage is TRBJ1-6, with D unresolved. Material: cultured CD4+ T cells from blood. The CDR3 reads CASSYSRGKSNNSPLHF. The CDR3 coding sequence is TGTGCCAGCAGTTACTCGAGAGGGAAGTCAAATAATTCACCCCTCCACTTT.